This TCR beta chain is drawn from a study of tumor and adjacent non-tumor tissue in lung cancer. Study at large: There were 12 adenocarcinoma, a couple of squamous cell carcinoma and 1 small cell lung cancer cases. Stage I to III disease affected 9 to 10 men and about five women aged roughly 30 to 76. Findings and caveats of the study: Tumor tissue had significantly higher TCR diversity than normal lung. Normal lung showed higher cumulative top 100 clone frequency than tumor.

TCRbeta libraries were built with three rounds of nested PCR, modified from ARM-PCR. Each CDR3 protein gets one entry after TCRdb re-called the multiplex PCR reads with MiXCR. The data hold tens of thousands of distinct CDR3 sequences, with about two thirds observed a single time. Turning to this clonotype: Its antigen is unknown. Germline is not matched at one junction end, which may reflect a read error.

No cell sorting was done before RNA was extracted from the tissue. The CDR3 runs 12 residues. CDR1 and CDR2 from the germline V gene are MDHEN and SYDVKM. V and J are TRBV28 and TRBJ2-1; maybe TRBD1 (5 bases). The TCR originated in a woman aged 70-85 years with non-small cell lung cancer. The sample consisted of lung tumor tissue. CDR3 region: CASRQGFNEQSF. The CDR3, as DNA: TGTGCCAGCAGGCAGGGTTTCAATGAGCAGTCCTTC.